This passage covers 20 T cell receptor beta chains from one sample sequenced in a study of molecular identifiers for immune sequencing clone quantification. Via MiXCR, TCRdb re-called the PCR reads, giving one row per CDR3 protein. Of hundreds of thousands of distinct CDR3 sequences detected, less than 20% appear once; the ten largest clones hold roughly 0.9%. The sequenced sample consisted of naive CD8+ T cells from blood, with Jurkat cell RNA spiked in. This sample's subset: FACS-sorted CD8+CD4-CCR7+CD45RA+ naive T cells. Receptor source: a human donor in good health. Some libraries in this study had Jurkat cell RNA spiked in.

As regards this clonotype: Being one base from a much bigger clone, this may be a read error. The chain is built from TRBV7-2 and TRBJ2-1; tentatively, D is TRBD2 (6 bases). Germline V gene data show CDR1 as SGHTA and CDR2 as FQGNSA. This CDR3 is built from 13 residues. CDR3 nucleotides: TGTGCCGGCAGCTGGAGACTAGGAAGCGAGCAGTTCTTC. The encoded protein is CAGSWRLGSEQFF.

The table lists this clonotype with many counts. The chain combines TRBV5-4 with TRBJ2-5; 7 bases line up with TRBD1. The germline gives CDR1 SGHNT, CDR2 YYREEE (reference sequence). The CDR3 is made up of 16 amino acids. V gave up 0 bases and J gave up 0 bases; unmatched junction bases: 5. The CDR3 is CASSLAGTENQETQYF. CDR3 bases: TGTGCCAGCAGCTTGGCCGGGACAGAGAACCAAGAGACCCAGTACTTC.

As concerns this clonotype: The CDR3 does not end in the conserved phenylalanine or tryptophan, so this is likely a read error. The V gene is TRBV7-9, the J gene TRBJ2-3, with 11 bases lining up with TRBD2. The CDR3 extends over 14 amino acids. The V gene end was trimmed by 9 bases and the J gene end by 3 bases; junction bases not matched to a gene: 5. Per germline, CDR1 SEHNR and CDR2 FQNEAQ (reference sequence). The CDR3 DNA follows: TGTGCCAGTATTAGCGGGGGGGAGACAGATACGCAGTATTCT. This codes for CASISGGETDTQYS.

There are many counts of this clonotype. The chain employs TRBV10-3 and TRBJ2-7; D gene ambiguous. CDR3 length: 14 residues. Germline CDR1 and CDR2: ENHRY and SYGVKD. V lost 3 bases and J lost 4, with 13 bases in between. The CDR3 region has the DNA TGTGCCATCAGTGATCCCGGCACCACTTACGAGCAGTACTTC. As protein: CAISDPGTTYEQYF.

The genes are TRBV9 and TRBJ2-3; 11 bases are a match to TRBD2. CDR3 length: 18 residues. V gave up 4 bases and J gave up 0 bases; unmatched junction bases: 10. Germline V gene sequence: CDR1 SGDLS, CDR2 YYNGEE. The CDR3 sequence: CASSSPGLADSSTDTQYF. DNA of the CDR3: TGTGCCAGCAGCTCCCCGGGACTAGCGGATTCTAGCACAGATACGCAGTATTTT. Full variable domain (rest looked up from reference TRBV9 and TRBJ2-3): DSGVTQTPKHLITATGQRVTLRCSPRSGDLSVYWYQQSLDQGLQFLIQYYNGEERAKGNILERFSAQQFPDLHSELNLSSLELGDSALYFCASSSPGLADSSTDTQYFGPGTRLTVL.

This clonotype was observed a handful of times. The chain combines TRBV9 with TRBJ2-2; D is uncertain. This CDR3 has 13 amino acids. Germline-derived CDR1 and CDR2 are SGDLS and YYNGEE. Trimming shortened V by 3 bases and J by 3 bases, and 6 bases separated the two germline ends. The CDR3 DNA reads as TGTGCCAGCAGCGCTCAAGACACCGGGGAGCTGTTTTTT. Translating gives CASSAQDTGELFF.

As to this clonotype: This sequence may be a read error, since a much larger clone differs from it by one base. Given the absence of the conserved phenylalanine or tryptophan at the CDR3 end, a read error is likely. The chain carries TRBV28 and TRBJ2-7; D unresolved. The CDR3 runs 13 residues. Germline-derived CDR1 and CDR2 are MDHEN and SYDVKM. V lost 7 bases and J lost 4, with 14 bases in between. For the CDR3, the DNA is TGTGCCAGCAAAGGACGTGGGGTGTACGAGCAGTACTTG. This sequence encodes CASKGRGVYEQYL.

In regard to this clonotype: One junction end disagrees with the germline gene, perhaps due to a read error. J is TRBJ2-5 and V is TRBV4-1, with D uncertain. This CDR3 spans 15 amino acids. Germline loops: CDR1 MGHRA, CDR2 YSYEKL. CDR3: CASSQDPTPKETRYF. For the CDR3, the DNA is TGCGCCAGCAGCCAAGACCCGACTCCTAAAGAGACCCGGTACTTC.

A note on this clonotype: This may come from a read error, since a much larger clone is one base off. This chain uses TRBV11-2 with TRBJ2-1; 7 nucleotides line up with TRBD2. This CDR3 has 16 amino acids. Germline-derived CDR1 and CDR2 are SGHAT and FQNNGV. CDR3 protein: CAGSLGLGELYNEQFF. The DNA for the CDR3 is TGTGCCGGCAGCTTAGGACTAGGGGAGCTCTACAATGAGCAGTTCTTC.

The CDR3 nucleotides read TGCAGTGCTAGACTCGGGGGAGAGGTCGAGCAGTACTTC. Translation: CSARLGGEVEQYF. The chain couples TRBV20-1 to TRBJ2-7; tentative D call: TRBD2 (6 bases). The CDR3 consists of 13 residues. Germline V gives CDR1 DFQATT, CDR2 SNEGSKA (reference sequence). Trimming cost V 2 bases and J 6 bases, with 14 bases left between them.

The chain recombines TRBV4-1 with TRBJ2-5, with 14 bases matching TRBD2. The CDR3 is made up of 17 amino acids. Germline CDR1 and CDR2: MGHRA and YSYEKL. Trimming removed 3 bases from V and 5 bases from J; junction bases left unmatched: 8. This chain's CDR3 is CASSQATSGGEWETQYF. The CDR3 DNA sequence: TGCGCCAGCAGCCAGGCGACTAGCGGGGGGGAATGGGAGACCCAGTACTTC.

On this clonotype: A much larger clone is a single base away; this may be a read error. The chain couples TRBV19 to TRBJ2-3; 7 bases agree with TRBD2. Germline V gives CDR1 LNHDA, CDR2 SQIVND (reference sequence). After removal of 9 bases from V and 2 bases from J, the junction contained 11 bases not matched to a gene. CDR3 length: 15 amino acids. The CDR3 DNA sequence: TGTGCCAGCATGGGGGGGGGTTTGGACACAGATACGCAGTATTTT. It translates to CASMGGGLDTDTQYF.

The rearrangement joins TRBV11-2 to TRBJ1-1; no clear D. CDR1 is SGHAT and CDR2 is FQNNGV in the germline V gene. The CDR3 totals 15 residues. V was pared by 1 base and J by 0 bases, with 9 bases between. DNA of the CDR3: TGTGCCAGCAGCTTAGGTGGGGTTTTGAACACTGAAGCTTTCTTT. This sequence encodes CASSLGGVLNTEAFF.

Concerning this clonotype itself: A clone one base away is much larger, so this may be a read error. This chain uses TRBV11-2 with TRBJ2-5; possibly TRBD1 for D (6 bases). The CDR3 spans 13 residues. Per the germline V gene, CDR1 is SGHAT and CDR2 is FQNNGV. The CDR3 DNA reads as TGTACCAGCAGCTTACAGGGTTTCGAGACCCAGTACTTC. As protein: CTSSLQGFETQYF.

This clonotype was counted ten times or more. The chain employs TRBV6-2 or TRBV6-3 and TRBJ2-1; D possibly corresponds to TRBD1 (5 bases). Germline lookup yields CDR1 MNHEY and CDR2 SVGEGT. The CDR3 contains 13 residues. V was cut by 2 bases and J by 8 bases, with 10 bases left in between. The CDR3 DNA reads TGTGCCAGCAGTTACGGTTTAGGGGATGAGCAGTTCTTC. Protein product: CASSYGLGDEQFF.

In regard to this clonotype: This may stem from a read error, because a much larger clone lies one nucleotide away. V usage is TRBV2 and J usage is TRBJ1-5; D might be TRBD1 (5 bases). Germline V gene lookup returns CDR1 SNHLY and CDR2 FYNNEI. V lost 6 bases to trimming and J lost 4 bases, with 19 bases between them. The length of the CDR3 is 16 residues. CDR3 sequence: CASSVDGDLANQPQHF. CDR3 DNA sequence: TGTGCCAGCAGCGTGGACGGGGACCTTGCGAATCAGCCCCAGCATTTT.

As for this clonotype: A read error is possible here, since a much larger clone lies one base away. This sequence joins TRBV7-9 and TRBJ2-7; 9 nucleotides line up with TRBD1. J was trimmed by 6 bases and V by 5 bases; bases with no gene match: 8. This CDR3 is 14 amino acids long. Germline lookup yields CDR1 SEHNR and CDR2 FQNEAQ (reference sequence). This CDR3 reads CASSPRTGVSEQYF. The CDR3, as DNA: TGTGCCAGCAGCCCCCGGACAGGGGTGAGCGAGCAGTACTTC.

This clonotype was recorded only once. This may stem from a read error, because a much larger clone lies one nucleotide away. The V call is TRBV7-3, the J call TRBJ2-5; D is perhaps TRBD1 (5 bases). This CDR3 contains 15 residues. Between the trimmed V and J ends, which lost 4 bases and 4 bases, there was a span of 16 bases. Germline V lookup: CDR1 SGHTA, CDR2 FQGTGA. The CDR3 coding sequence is TGTGCCAGCAGCTCTCGCTCGGACAATCGAGAGACCCAGTACTTC. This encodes CASSSRSDNRETQYF.

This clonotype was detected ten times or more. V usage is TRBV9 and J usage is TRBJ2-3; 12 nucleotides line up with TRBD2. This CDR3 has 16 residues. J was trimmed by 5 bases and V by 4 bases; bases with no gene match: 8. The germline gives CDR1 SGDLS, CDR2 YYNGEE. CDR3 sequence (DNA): TGTGCCAGCAGCTCAGGACTAGCGGGAATCCTAGATACGCAGTATTTT. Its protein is CASSSGLAGILDTQYF.

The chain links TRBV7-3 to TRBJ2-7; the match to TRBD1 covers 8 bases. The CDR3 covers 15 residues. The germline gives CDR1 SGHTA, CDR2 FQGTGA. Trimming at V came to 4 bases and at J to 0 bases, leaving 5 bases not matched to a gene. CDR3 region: CASSSDTGGSYEQYF. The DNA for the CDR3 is TGTGCCAGCAGCTCGGACACAGGGGGCTCCTACGAGCAGTACTTC.